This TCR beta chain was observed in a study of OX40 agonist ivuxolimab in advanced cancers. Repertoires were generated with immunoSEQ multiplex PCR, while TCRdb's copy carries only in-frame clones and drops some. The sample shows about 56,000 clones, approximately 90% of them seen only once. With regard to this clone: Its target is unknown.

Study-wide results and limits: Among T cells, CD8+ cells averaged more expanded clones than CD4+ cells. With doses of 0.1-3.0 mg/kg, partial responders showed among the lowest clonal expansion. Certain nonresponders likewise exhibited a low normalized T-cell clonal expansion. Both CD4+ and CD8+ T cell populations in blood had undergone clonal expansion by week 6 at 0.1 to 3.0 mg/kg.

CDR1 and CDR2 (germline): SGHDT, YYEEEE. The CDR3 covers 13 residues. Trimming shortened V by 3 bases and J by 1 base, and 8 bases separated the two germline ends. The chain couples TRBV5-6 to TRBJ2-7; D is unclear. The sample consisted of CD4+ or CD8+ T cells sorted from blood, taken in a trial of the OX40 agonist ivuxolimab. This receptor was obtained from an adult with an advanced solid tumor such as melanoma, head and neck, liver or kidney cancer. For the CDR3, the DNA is TGTGCCAGCAGCTCCCACGGTTCCTACGAGCAGTACTTC. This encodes CASSSHGSYEQYF.